This TCR beta chain stems from a study of blood T cell repertoires in COVID-19. Across the whole study: Whether acute or convalescent, the COVID-19 samples came from the United States, Italy and Spain. PBMCs, B-cell-depleted T cells, or T cells were the source of the cDNA or gDNA that made up the material.

Per the original data handling: Nucleated cell number was recorded as an estimate derived from reference gene primer amplification. TCRdb's table, derived via immunoSEQ multiplex PCR, lists solely in-frame clones and lacks some. The DNA gave D and trimming, while V, J and clone size come from that table. The data contain some 260,000 clones, about three quarters of them singletons. V trimming: 4 bases; J trimming: 9 bases; junction bases outside the gene matches: 5. The CDR3 runs to 12 residues. From germline, CDR1 is LNHDA and CDR2 SQIVND (reference sequence). The V call is TRBV19, the J call TRBJ2-7, with TRBD1 matching 8 bases. The sequenced sample was peripheral blood. The source of this sequence is a woman of 80 years or more with acute or convalescent COVID-19. The CDR3 region has the DNA TGTGCCAGTAGTACCTACGGACAGGGGCAGTACTTC. Translating it yields CASSTYGQGQYF.